This is a list of T cell receptor beta chains from one sample in a study of T cells in localized non-small cell lung cancer. This table comes from immunoSEQ multiplex PCR, and its TCRdb copy is limited to in-frame clones, with some not included. Found here are more than 45,000 clones, roughly 88% of them singletons; the top ten hold over 15%. Sequencing used peripheral blood, obtained before any cancer treatment. Receptor source: a male donor at least 60 years old with stage III squamous cell lung carcinoma. Both conserved end residues are part of each CDR3. D genes are given only for firm matches. Clone size appears in some rows only: once, few, many, or a class for an expanded clone.

j_call | clone_size | d_call | v_call | cdr3_length | cdr3_aa | cdr3_nt
TRBJ2-7 | - | - | TRBV5-8 | 15 | CASSSSDGSIYEQYF | TGTGCCAGCAGTTCCTCGGACGGATCGATTTACGAGCAGTACTTC
TRBJ2-7 | - | TRBD2 | TRBV5-1 | 14 | CASRAGGSSYEQYF | TGCGCCAGCAGAGCGGGGGGGAGCTCCTACGAGCAGTACTTC
TRBJ2-3 | - | - | TRBV18 | 13 | CASSPPSTDTQYF | TGTGCCAGCTCACCACCTAGCACAGATACGCAGTATTTT
TRBJ2-7 | - | TRBD2 | TRBV5-6 | 18 | CASSLAFGRGVSQYEQYF | TGTGCCAGCAGCTTGGCCTTTGGGCGGGGGGTTTCACAGTACGAGCAGTACTTC
TRBJ2-2 | - | - | TRBV7-2 | 15 | CASSLMGRSTGELFF | TGTGCCAGCAGCTTAATGGGGAGAAGCACCGGGGAGCTGTTTTTT
TRBJ2-7 | - | - | TRBV7-8 | 15 | CASSLGQGYSYEQYF | TGTGCCAGCAGCTTAGGGCAGGGGTACTCCTACGAGCAGTACTTC
TRBJ1-2 | - | - | TRBV7-9 | 13 | CASSLTTVYGYTF | TGTGCCAGCAGCTTAACCACAGTTTATGGCTACACCTTC
TRBJ2-1 | - | TRBD2 | TRBV7-2 | 16 | CASSFGGGYSYNEQFF | TGTGCCAGCAGCTTTGGCGGGGGATACTCCTACAATGAGCAGTTCTTC
TRBJ1-2 | - | - | TRBV28 | 14 | CASRIPGLVAGYTF | TGTGCCAGCAGAATACCGGGACTGGTTGCTGGCTACACCTTC
TRBJ2-3 | - | TRBD1 | TRBV29-1 | 14 | CSGSGRQGADTQYF | TGCAGCGGCTCCGGGCGGCAGGGGGCCGATACGCAGTATTTT
TRBJ2-3 | - | TRBD2 | TRBV18 | 20 | CASSPPRGLAGTGGTDTQYF | TGTGCCAGCTCACCACCGAGGGGGCTAGCGGGGACCGGAGGCACAGATACGCAGTATTTT
TRBJ1-4 | - | - | TRBV7-9 | 14 | CASSRHSTNEKLFF | TGTGCCAGCAGCCGACACTCAACTAATGAAAAACTGTTTTTT
TRBJ2-1 | once | - | TRBV2 | 14 | CASSDWTEYNEQFF | TGTGCCAGCAGTGACTGGACAGAATACAATGAGCAGTTCTTC
TRBJ2-1 | once | - | TRBV18 | 16 | CASSPAMGRAGNEQFF | TGTGCCAGCTCACCCGCCATGGGCAGGGCCGGGAATGAGCAGTTCTTC
TRBJ2-7 | - | - | TRBV4-2 | 15 | CASSQEGDHSYEQYF | TGTGCCAGCAGCCAAGAGGGGGACCACTCCTACGAGCAGTACTTC
TRBJ2-1 | - | - | TRBV2 | 14 | CASKVRLGDNEQFF | TGTGCCAGCAAGGTACGATTAGGCGACAATGAGCAGTTCTTC
TRBJ2-7 | - | - | TRBV6-5 | 15 | CASSSTRGYFYEQYF | TGTGCCAGCAGTTCCACCCGGGGGTACTTCTACGAGCAGTACTTC
TRBJ2-7 | many | - | TRBV6-4 | 12 | CASSLRVDEQYF | TGTGCCAGCAGCCTCAGGGTTGACGAGCAGTACTTC
TRBJ1-2 | - | - | TRBV30 | 15 | CAWSAPGGANYGYTF | TGTGCCTGGAGTGCCCCGGGAGGGGCTAACTATGGCTACACCTTC
TRBJ2-5 | - | TRBD1 | TRBV10-3 | 15 | CAISEGQGIRETQYF | TGTGCCATCAGTGAGGGACAGGGCATTAGAGAGACCCAGTACTTC
TRBJ2-1 | few | - | TRBV10-3 | 15 | CAISEGLSWDNEQFF | TGTGCCATCAGTGAAGGACTATCCTGGGACAATGAGCAGTTCTTC
TRBJ2-3 | - | TRBD2 | TRBV4-2 | 19 | CASSQGNWASGRNQDTQYF | TGTGCCAGCAGCCAAGGGAATTGGGCTAGCGGGAGGAATCAGGATACGCAGTATTTT